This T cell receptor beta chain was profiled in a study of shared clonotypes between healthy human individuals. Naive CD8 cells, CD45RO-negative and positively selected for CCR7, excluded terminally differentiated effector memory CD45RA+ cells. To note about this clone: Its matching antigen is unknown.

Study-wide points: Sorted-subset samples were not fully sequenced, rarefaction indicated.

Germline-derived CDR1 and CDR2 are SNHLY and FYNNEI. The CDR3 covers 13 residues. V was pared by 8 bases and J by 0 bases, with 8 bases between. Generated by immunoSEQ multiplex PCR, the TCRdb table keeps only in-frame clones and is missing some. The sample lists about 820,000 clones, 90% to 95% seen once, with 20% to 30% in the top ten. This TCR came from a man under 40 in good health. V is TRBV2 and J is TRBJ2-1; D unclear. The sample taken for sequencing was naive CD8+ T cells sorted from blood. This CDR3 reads CASGSNSYNEQFF. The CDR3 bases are TGTGCCAGCGGGTCTAACTCCTACAATGAGCAGTTCTTC.